A single sample gave rise to the 15 T cell receptor beta chains below, sequenced in a study of blood T cell repertoires in COVID-19. Clones were read by immunoSEQ multiplex PCR, and TCRdb kept only the in-frame ones, dropping some. This sample has 150,000 or so clones, with around 87% found just once. Sequencing was performed on peripheral blood. All receptors come from a man between 18 and 29 years old with COVID-19, enrolled during active disease.

The gene calls are TRBV4-2 and TRBJ1-3, with D unclear. Germline CDR1 and CDR2: LGHNA and YNFKEQ. This CDR3 has 14 residues. V was pared by 1 base and J by 3 bases, with 7 bases between. Here the CDR3 reads CASSQGSGGNTIYF. The CDR3 region has the DNA TGTGCCAGCAGCCAAGGGTCCGGTGGAAACACCATATATTTT.

This clone showed up just a few times. The chain joins TRBV7-9 to TRBJ2-1; 9 bases map to TRBD1. V lost 5 bases, J lost 1 base, and 9 bases stayed unmatched. The length of the CDR3 is 17 residues. Germline CDR1 reads SEHNR; CDR2 reads FQNEAQ (reference sequence). CDR3 bases: TGTGCCAGCAGCACCCTACAGGGGGCTGGGTCCTACAATGAGCAGTTCTTC. Its protein product is CASSTLQGAGSYNEQFF.

This chain joins TRBV28 and TRBJ1-1; 10 positions match TRBD1. The germline V gene has CDR1 MDHEN and CDR2 SYDVKM. After removal of 3 bases from V and 4 bases from J, the junction contained 5 bases not matched to a gene. This CDR3 contains 15 residues. CDR3 coding DNA: TGTGCCAGCAGTTTCCCTGGACAGGGGGGCACTGAAGCTTTCTTT. Protein: CASSFPGQGGTEAFF.

This clone was recorded only once. The chain couples TRBV29-1 to TRBJ2-2; the D gene is possibly TRBD1 (5 bases). The germline gives CDR1 SQVTM, CDR2 ANQGSEA. The CDR3 loop spans 11 amino acids. V was pared by 7 bases and J by 4 bases, with 7 bases between. The DNA for the CDR3 is TGCAGCGCTGGGGCCACCGGGGAGCTGTTTTTT. Translated, it gives CSAGATGELFF.

The chain couples TRBV4-3 to TRBJ2-2; D remains ambiguous. CDR1 and CDR2 (germline): LGHNA, YSLEER. With 0 bases removed from V and 6 bases from J, the gap between germline ends came to 11 bases. The CDR3 runs 15 residues. CDR3 coding DNA: TGCGCCAGCAGCCAAGATTTAAGTAGTGCCGGGGAGCTGTTTTTT. This encodes CASSQDLSSAGELFF.

This clone was seen a few times. This chain uses TRBV5-1 with TRBJ2-5; D ambiguous. The V gene's germline CDR1 is SGHRS and CDR2 YFSETQ. Trimming left V 0 bases short and J 5 bases short, with 5 bases between. CDR3 size: 12 residues. The CDR3 DNA follows: TGCGCCAGCAGCTTGGTCGGGGAGACCCAGTACTTC. It codes for CASSLVGETQYF.

This chain joins TRBV28 and TRBJ1-4, with 9 bases aligning to TRBD1. The CDR3 consists of 16 residues. Germline V gives CDR1 MDHEN, CDR2 SYDVKM. V dropped 6 bases and J dropped 6; count of bases not matched to a gene: 11. The CDR3 DNA is TGTGCCAGCAGCCCACTAACGGGACAGGGTCATGAAAAACTGTTTTTT. Protein sequence: CASSPLTGQGHEKLFF.

The V and J genes are TRBV13 and TRBJ2-3, with TRBD1 matching 8 bases. CDR3 length: 16 residues. The J segment lost 3 bases and the V segment lost 4 bases, leaving 9 bases of the junction unmatched. Germline CDR1 is PRHDT and CDR2 is FYEKMQ (reference sequence). In DNA, the CDR3 is TGTGCCAGCAGCTCACGCGGACAGGGCTCTACAGATACGCAGTATTTT. Its translation is CASSSRGQGSTDTQYF.

The chain links TRBV28 to TRBJ2-5, with 10 nucleotides matching TRBD2. V lost 2 bases and J lost 5; bases outside the gene matches: 2. The length of the CDR3 is 14 residues. Germline V gene lookup returns CDR1 MDHEN and CDR2 SYDVKM. This CDR3 is CASSLLAGAETQYF. The CDR3 DNA follows: TGTGCCAGCAGTTTACTAGCGGGAGCTGAGACCCAGTACTTC.

CDR3 region: CASSQTPTSSNEQFF. CDR3 coding DNA: TGTGCCAGCAGCCAGACCCCCACTAGCAGCAATGAGCAGTTCTTC. The chain joins TRBV11-3 to TRBJ2-1, with D possibly matching TRBD2 (6 bases). Germline V gene data show CDR1 as SGHNT and CDR2 as YENEEA. Trimming pared 5 bases from V and 6 bases from J, leaving 17 bases between. The CDR3 is 15 residues long.

About this clone: Germline and junction disagree at one end, which may indicate a read error. The chain recombines TRBV11-2 with TRBJ1-4; 7 nucleotides agree with TRBD1. The CDR3 is made up of 15 amino acids. Germline V gives CDR1 SGHAT, CDR2 FQNNGV. For the CDR3, the DNA is TGTGCCAGCAGCTCACGAACAGGGGTTAATGAAAAACTGCTTTTT. Translation: CASSSRTGVNEKLLF.

The chain employs TRBV25-1 and TRBJ2-1; 7 bases match TRBD2. V dropped 2 bases and J dropped 6; count of bases not matched to a gene: 7. The CDR3 runs to 15 residues. Germline assignment: CDR1 MGHDK and CDR2 SYGVNS. The CDR3 spells CASSEAAGAFNEQFF. The CDR3 nucleotides are TGTGCCAGCAGTGAAGCGGCGGGAGCGTTCAATGAGCAGTTCTTC.

The rearrangement links TRBV7-9 to TRBJ2-7; 11 bases map to TRBD1. This CDR3 is built from 15 residues. The V gene's germline CDR1 is SEHNR and CDR2 FQNEAQ (reference sequence). The junction had 7 bases not matched to a gene; V was cut back by 2 bases and J by 7 bases. This chain's CDR3 is CASSLKGQGGGEQYF. CDR3 in DNA: TGTGCCAGCAGCTTAAAGGGACAGGGGGGTGGAGAGCAGTACTTC. Together with reference TRBV7-9 and TRBJ2-7, the CDR3 gives the full variable domain: DTGVSQNPRHKITKRGQNVTFRCDPISEHNRLYWYRQTLGQGPEFLTYFQNEAQLEKSRLLSDRFSAERPKGSFSTLEIQRTEQGDSAMYLCASSLKGQGGGEQYFGPGTRLTVT.

The gene calls are TRBV7-2 and TRBJ1-3; 7 bases map to TRBD1. The germline V gene encodes CDR1 SGHTA and CDR2 FQGNSA. The CDR3 runs to 15 residues. Trimming took 2 bases from V and 2 from J; bases not matched to a gene: 3. The CDR3 nucleotides read TGTGCCAGCAGCTTATCCACAGGGGCTGGAAACACCATATATTTT. Amino acids: CASSLSTGAGNTIYF.

This clone turned up a few times. The chain couples TRBV11-3 to TRBJ2-2; 8 bases fit TRBD1. The CDR3 is made up of 17 amino acids. V shed 0 bases, J shed 1 base, and the junction held 4 bases outside the gene matches. Germline V gene lookup returns CDR1 SGHNT and CDR2 YENEEA. CDR3 DNA sequence: TGTGCCAGCAGCTTAGACCCCGGGACAGGGAACACCGGGGAGCTGTTTTTT. It encodes CASSLDPGTGNTGELFF.